This T cell receptor (beta chain) came from a study of blood T cell repertoires in COVID-19. V lost 1 base, J lost 9 bases, and 7 bases stayed unmatched. Germline loops: CDR1 MGHRA, CDR2 YSYEKL. The CDR3 extends over 14 amino acids. Profiling relied on immunoSEQ multiplex PCR, and the TCRdb table lists in-frame clones only, not all of them. Of about 230,000 clones detected, around four fifths appear once; the ten largest clones hold around 2.6%. This receptor was obtained from a woman between 65 and 79 years old with active or convalescent COVID-19. Sequencing input: peripheral blood. The chain has TRBV4-1 and TRBJ1-1; 8 bases match TRBD1. The CDR3 nucleotides are TGCGCCAGCAGCCAAGCCCTTAGGACAGGGAAAGCTTTCTTT. Its translation: CASSQALRTGKAFF.